This TCR beta chain was obtained from a study of vaccination and CD4 T cells after COVID-19. V was pared by 1 base and J by 3 bases, with 8 bases of the junction left unmatched. CDR3 size: 17 residues. This clonotype was observed a handful of times. The target antigen is unknown. Treatment reported: approximately 9-day PBMC culture with coronavirus spike peptide pools or control peptides (ViraFEST assay). The assay that was used to sequence DNA from cultured CD4+ T cells was the Oncomine TCR Beta short-read assay. MiXCR, applied by TCRdb to the PCR reads, yields one record per CDR3 protein. Among 20,000 to 25,000 distinct CDR3 sequences listed, 40% to 60% were seen once.

The sample consisted of CD4+ T cells from blood, cultured in vitro. The V gene is TRBV5-3, the J gene TRBJ1-2, with 11 bases matching TRBD1. TRBV5-3 falls under the ORF class, with uncertain function. This TCR came from a human donor who had recovered from COVID-19. The DNA of the CDR3 is TGTGCCAGAAGCTTGTGGCACCCGGGACAGGGGGACTATGGCTACACCTTC. Its translation is CARSLWHPGQGDYGYTF.